Listed here are 14 T cell receptor beta chains from one sample, sequenced in a study of T cells in women clearing cervical HPV infection. TCRdb keeps only in-frame clones here, not all; method: immunoSEQ multiplex PCR. In all, the sample yields some 43,000 clones. The sample consisted of blood buffy coat. The receptors originated from a woman aged 18 to 75 with a cervical HPV16 infection that either progressed to CIN3+ or cleared (not recorded which).

The CDR3 bases that were read are TGCGCCAGCAGCCGGGCGTCGACAGGGAGGTTCGATGGC. It yields the protein CASSRASTGRFDG. The whole CDR3 region reads CASSRASTGRFDGYTF. This chain uses TRBV5-1 with TRBJ1-2; 7 nucleotides match TRBD1. Read coverage stops 3 residues before the CDR3 terminus; the germline J gene supplies the remainder. Per germline, CDR1 SGHRS and CDR2 YFSETQ. J lost 6 bases, V lost 4 bases, and 15 bases had no gene match. CDR3 length: 16 residues.

Of note for this clone: Read data end 3 residues before the CDR3 end; the end is taken from the germline J gene. V is TRBV5-1 and J is TRBJ2-3, with 8 nucleotides matching TRBD2. The CDR3 is made up of 14 amino acids. Germline CDR1 is SGHRS and CDR2 is YFSETQ. The CDR3 protein is CASSTGLELETQYF. The CDR3 DNA, read in part, is TGCGCCAGCAGCACGGGACTAGAGCTGGAGACG.

As concerns this clone: The CDR3 is cut off 3 residues early in the read; its end comes from the germline J gene. The rearrangement links TRBV19 to TRBJ1-2; D uncertain. The germline V gene encodes CDR1 LNHDA and CDR2 SQIVND (reference sequence). The CDR3 contains 13 residues. Trimming stripped 0 bases from V and 4 bases from J, with 6 bases between. The sequenced CDR3 bases are TGTGCCAGTAGTATAGATCGCAGCTATGGC. Translated: CASSIDRSYG. In full, the CDR3 is CASSIDRSYGYTF.

About this clone: The read ends 3 residues before the CDR3 terminus; that terminus is restored from the germline J gene. The rearrangement joins TRBV18 to TRBJ2-4; a weak D match, TRBD1 (6 bases). From germline, CDR1 is KGHSH and CDR2 LQKENI. The CDR3 runs to 14 residues. The sequenced part of the CDR3 DNA is TGTGCCAGCTCTCCGGACAGCCTCGGGTATGGT. This encodes CASSPDSLGYG. The CDR3 in full is CASSPDSLGYGQYF.

A remark on this clone: The read finishes 3 residues shy of the CDR3 end, and the germline J gene is used to complete it. This chain connects TRBV5-6 to TRBJ2-7, with D unresolved. Between the trimmed V and J ends, which lost 0 bases and 4 bases, there was a span of 2 bases. CDR3 size: 11 residues. CDR1 is SGHDT, CDR2 YYEEEE, per germline. The CDR3 loop reads CASSLAYEQYF. The part of the CDR3 DNA that was read is TGTGCCAGCAGCTTGGCGTACGAG.

Points on this clone: The read halts 3 residues ahead of the CDR3 end, with the missing end drawn from the germline J gene. This chain joins TRBV19 and TRBJ2-2, with 11 bases matching TRBD1. The CDR3 is made up of 16 amino acids. Germline-derived CDR1 and CDR2 are LNHDA and SQIVND (reference sequence). V lost 6 bases to trimming and J lost 5 bases; unmatched junction nucleotides: 8. The DNA read from the CDR3 is TGTGCCAGTAGGGACAGGGGGCGACGGGGGACCGGGGAG. Protein product: CASRDRGRRGTGE. In full, the CDR3 is CASRDRGRRGTGELFF.

About this clone itself: The read comes to an end 3 residues before the CDR3 does, leaving the germline J gene to fill in the end. The chain recombines TRBV29-1 with TRBJ1-2; D possibly corresponds to TRBD1 (6 bases). The CDR3 loop spans 13 amino acids. Looked up from germline, CDR1 is SQVTM and CDR2 is ANQGSEA. The germline V and J ends were trimmed by 4 bases and 3 bases, with 12 bases remaining between them. CDR3 protein: CSVVGGKDYGYTF. The CDR3 DNA, read in part, is TGCAGCGTTGTTGGGGGCAAAGACTATGGC.

Details on this clone: The read halts 3 residues ahead of the CDR3 end, with the missing end drawn from the germline J gene. The rearrangement uses TRBV28 and TRBJ2-7; tentatively, D is TRBD1 or TRBD2 (5 bases each). The germline gives CDR1 MDHEN, CDR2 SYDVKM. V was cut by 7 bases and J by 3 bases, with 19 bases left in between. The CDR3 contains 15 residues. The CDR3 spells CASTPGGTRGYEQYF. Partial CDR3 DNA: TGTGCCAGCACCCCCGGAGGAACAAGGGGCTACGAG.

For this clone: Sequencing ends 3 residues short of the CDR3 end; the germline J gene provides the rest. The chain joins TRBV5-1 to TRBJ2-1; D may be TRBD1 (6 bases). The CDR3 has 16 residues. V lost 5 bases to trimming and J lost 0 bases, with 15 bases between them. The germline gives CDR1 SGHRS, CDR2 YFSETQ. CDR3 residues: CASSRDTASSYNEQFF. The CDR3 bases that were read are TGCGCCAGCAGTCGGGACACCGCGAGCTCCTACAATGAG.

In the case of this clone: The read terminates 3 residues before the CDR3 end, so the remaining end is supplied by the germline J gene. The rearrangement uses TRBV7-9 and TRBJ1-2, with D possibly TRBD1 on 5 matching bases. The CDR3 is 13 amino acids. Germline-derived CDR1 and CDR2 are SEHNR and FQNEAQ (reference sequence). The covered CDR3 bases are TGTGCCAGCAGCCCCGGACACACAGATACC. Encoded protein: CASSPGHTDT. In full, the CDR3 reads CASSPGHTDTYTF.

About this clone itself: The read terminates 3 residues before the CDR3 end, so the remaining end is supplied by the germline J gene. The V and J genes are TRBV5-4 and TRBJ2-5, with D unresolved. Looked up from germline, CDR1 is SGHNT and CDR2 is YYREEE (reference sequence). V dropped 1 base and J dropped 2 bases, with 9 bases sitting between them. CDR3 size: 14 residues. The DNA read from the CDR3 is TGTGCCAGCAGCTTGACCGGTACTCAAGAGACC. As protein: CASSLTGTQET. The entire CDR3 sequence reads CASSLTGTQETQYF.

The CDR3 DNA, read in part, is TGTGCCAGCAGTGAACTGACAGGGAACAGTCAGCCC. Its protein product is CASSELTGNSQP. The full CDR3 sequence reads CASSELTGNSQPQHF. The rearrangement links TRBV6-1 to TRBJ1-5; 7 positions agree with TRBD1. The CDR3 end lies 3 residues beyond the end of the read and is filled in from the germline J gene. V lost 2 bases, J lost 6 bases, and 7 bases stayed unmatched. Germline CDR1 MNHNS, CDR2 SASEGT. CDR3 length: 15 amino acids.

About this clone: The read terminates 3 residues before the CDR3 end, so the remaining end is supplied by the germline J gene. V gene TRBV10-1 combines with J gene TRBJ2-3; 12 bases are a match to TRBD2. J gave up 0 bases and V 1 base, and 2 bases lay outside the gene matches. CDR1 is WNHNN and CDR2 is SYGVQD in the germline V gene (reference sequence). The length of the CDR3 is 17 residues. The covered CDR3 bases are TGCGCCAGCAGTGAGTTCCTAGCGGGGGGGAGCACAGATACG. This translates into CASSEFLAGGSTDT. The CDR3 in its entirety is CASSEFLAGGSTDTQYF.

Remarks on this clone: The CDR3 extends 3 residues past the end of the read, so its final part is completed from the germline J gene. The chain carries TRBV19 and TRBJ1-2; D possibly corresponds to TRBD1 (5 bases). Germline CDR1 reads LNHDA; CDR2 reads SQIVND (reference sequence). V lost 7 bases and J 7 bases, leaving 25 bases between the germline ends. The CDR3 is made up of 16 amino acids. CDR3 DNA, as far as it was read: TGTGCCAGTATCCCCCCCCCGAGGGGCGCGTCAAGTGGC. Protein sequence: CASIPPPRGASSG. The entire CDR3 protein reads CASIPPPRGASSGYTF.